The subject of this entry is one T cell receptor beta chain. Antigen specificity is unknown. Together with a sample-barcoded 5' primer, a J-beta primer mix was included in a second PCR lasting about 6 to 11 cycles. TCRdb independently ran MiXCR on the 5' RACE reads; one entry per CDR3 protein. This table holds over 700,000 distinct CDR3 sequences, about 53% found once. The sample originates from a study of blood T cells in healthy people across ages. Per the germline V gene, CDR1 is MNHEY and CDR2 is SVGEGT. V lost 8 bases to trimming and J lost 14 bases, with 20 bases between them. CDR3 length equals 12 residues. Points from the study as a whole: Age brought a roughly linear fall in TCR beta diversity measured per million T cells.

The sequence came from an older man in good health. The rearrangement uses TRBV6-2 or TRBV6-3 and TRBJ2-3; TRBD2 might be the D (6 bases). What was sequenced was blood. Written as DNA, the CDR3 is TGTGCCAGCTCGGGAGAGTCCAGATACGCGTATTTT. The encoded protein is CASSGESRYAYF.